This entry lists 18 T cell receptor beta chains sequenced from one sample in a study of OX40 agonist ivuxolimab in advanced cancers. The protocol was immunoSEQ multiplex PCR, while the TCRdb copy is restricted to in-frame clones and leaves out a portion. The sample records under 95,000 clones, 84% being singletons. The sequenced sample was CD4+ or CD8+ T cells sorted from blood, obtained in a trial of the OX40 agonist ivuxolimab. Receptor source: an adult with an advanced solid tumor such as melanoma, head and neck, liver or kidney cancer.

The rearrangement links TRBV18 to TRBJ2-5; D tentatively reads TRBD1 or TRBD2 (5 bases each). Germline V gene lookup returns CDR1 KGHSH and CDR2 LQKENI. The CDR3 length is 14 residues. Trimming took 0 bases from V and 3 from J, leaving 8 bases between them. The chain's CDR3 is CASSPPGTKETQYF. The CDR3 bases are TGTGCCAGCTCACCACCCGGGACCAAAGAGACCCAGTACTTC.

This clone was recorded only once. This chain links TRBV9 with TRBJ2-7; D gene ambiguous. This CDR3 is 18 amino acids long. The germline V gene encodes CDR1 SGDLS and CDR2 YYNGEE. Trimming shortened V by 4 bases and J by 0 bases, and 23 bases separated the two germline ends. The CDR3 DNA reads TGTGCCAGCAGCCTCCCCACAACCCCGGACGCCCGCTCCTACGAGCAGTACGTC. Protein product: CASSLPTTPDARSYEQYV.

The chain couples TRBV5-4 to TRBJ2-2; 7 positions agree with TRBD2. The germline V gene encodes CDR1 SGHNT and CDR2 YYREEE (reference sequence). J gave up 2 bases and V 3 bases, and 7 bases lay outside the gene matches. The CDR3 covers 16 residues. The CDR3 here is CASSWLGGGNTGELFF. The CDR3 DNA sequence: TGTGCCAGCAGCTGGCTAGGCGGGGGTAACACCGGGGAGCTGTTTTTT. The full variable domain, with the rest looked up from reference TRBV5-4 and TRBJ2-2, is ETGVTQSPTHLIKTRGQQVTLRCSSQSGHNTVSWYQQALGQGPQFIFQYYREEENGRGNFPPRFSGLQFPNYSSELNVNALELDDSALYLCASSWLGGGNTGELFFGEGSRLTVL.

CDR3 nucleotides: TGTGCCAGTAGTATAGATCACAGCTACAATGAGCAGTTCTTC. This codes for CASSIDHSYNEQFF. This chain uses TRBV19 with TRBJ2-1, with D uncertain. V lost 0 bases and J lost 3, with 6 bases in between. The CDR3 runs to 14 residues. Germline loops: CDR1 LNHDA, CDR2 SQIVND (reference sequence).

J is TRBJ1-2 and V is TRBV15; D may be TRBD1 (6 bases). The CDR3 is 16 residues long. Trimming cost V 0 bases and J 8 bases, with 19 bases left between them. CDR1 is LNHNV, CDR2 YYDKDF, per germline (reference sequence). The CDR3 sequence: CATSRDRGGREDGYTF. Here the CDR3 DNA reads TGTGCCACCAGCAGAGATCGGGGGGGCAGGGAGGACGGCTACACCTTC. The full variable domain, completed using reference TRBV15 and TRBJ1-2, is DAMVIQNPRYQVTQFGKPVTLSCSQTLNHNVMYWYQQKSSQAPKLLFHYYDKDFNNEADTPDNFQSRRPNTSFCFLDIRSPGLGDTAMYLCATSRDRGGREDGYTFGSGTRLTVV.

V gene TRBV30 combines with J gene TRBJ2-2, with D unclear. V shed 3 bases and J shed 6 bases, with 5 bases lying between them. This CDR3 has 11 residues. CDR1 is GTSNPN, CDR2 SVGIG, per germline (reference sequence). The CDR3 spells CAWSQSGELFF. The CDR3 region has the DNA TGTGCCTGGAGCCAATCCGGGGAGCTGTTTTTT.

V and J are TRBV25-1 and TRBJ2-1; D gene uncertain. The germline V and J ends were trimmed by 3 bases and 6 bases, with 15 bases remaining between them. Germline V lookup: CDR1 MGHDK, CDR2 SYGVNS. The CDR3 loop spans 15 amino acids. The CDR3 DNA reads TGTGCCAGCAGTGACGGTCTAGGTCTCTTCAATGAGCAGTTCTTC. Translated: CASSDGLGLFNEQFF.

This chain uses TRBV7-2 with TRBJ2-7; 8 nucleotides agree with TRBD1. J was trimmed by 4 bases and V by 5 bases; bases with no gene match: 4. Looked up from germline, CDR1 is SGHTA and CDR2 is FQGNSA. The CDR3 loop spans 13 amino acids. Written as DNA, the CDR3 is TGTGCCAGCAGCACTGACAGGGGTTACGAGCAGTACGTC. This sequence encodes CASSTDRGYEQYV.

V is TRBV6-5 and J is TRBJ1-2; weak D call: TRBD1 (6 bases). The CDR3 extends over 13 amino acids. Trimming cost V 2 bases and J 6 bases, with 10 bases left between them. The V gene's germline CDR1 is MNHEY and CDR2 SVGAGI. CDR3 sequence reads: CASSYGGADGYTF. For the CDR3, the DNA is TGTGCCAGCAGTTACGGGGGGGCTGATGGCTACACCTTC.

The J gene is TRBJ1-3, the V gene TRBV6-5; tentatively, D is TRBD1 (6 bases). In germline, CDR1 is MNHEY, CDR2 SVGAGI. Trimming took off 4 bases at V and 3 bases at J, with 13 bases between the two ends. This CDR3 is 15 amino acids long. CDR3 DNA sequence: TGTGCCAGCAGTTTAACAGGGTCTCGTGGAAACACCATATATTTT. This translates into CASSLTGSRGNTIYF.

V is TRBV11-3 and J is TRBJ2-7, with D tentatively TRBD1 (6 bases). V lost 2 bases and J 6 bases, leaving 11 bases between the germline ends. Germline CDR1 reads SGHNT; CDR2 reads YENEEA. The CDR3 has 13 amino acids. The CDR3 sequence: CASSLIMGAEQYF. The CDR3 nucleotides are TGTGCCAGCAGCTTAATTATGGGGGCCGAGCAGTACTTC.

A single count supports this clone. The chain links TRBV18 to TRBJ2-7; D is perhaps TRBD1 or TRBD2 (6 bases each). Germline CDR1 KGHSH, CDR2 LQKENI. The CDR3 is 13 residues long. V dropped 6 bases and J dropped 6 bases, with 15 bases sitting between them. The CDR3: CASSRKGGSEQYF. CDR3 in DNA: TGTGCCAGCTCCAGGAAGGGGGGTAGCGAGCAGTACTTC.

V is TRBV5-1 and J is TRBJ1-3; D ambiguous. The CDR3 length is 15 residues. V was clipped by 4 bases and J by 1 base, with 12 bases between them. CDR1 is SGHRS and CDR2 is YFSETQ in the germline V gene. CDR3 DNA: TGCGCCAGCAGCACCGCAGTTGGTTCTGGAAACACCATATATTTT. The encoded protein is CASSTAVGSGNTIYF.

The V call is TRBV5-4, the J call TRBJ2-2, with D perhaps matching TRBD1 (5 bases). The CDR3 runs 16 residues. Germline V gives CDR1 SGHNT, CDR2 YYREEE (reference sequence). With 0 bases removed from V and 5 bases from J, the gap between germline ends came to 14 bases. The CDR3 DNA follows: TGTGCCAGCAGCTTGGAGTTCGCAGGGCAAACCGGGGAGCTGTTTTTT. Residues: CASSLEFAGQTGELFF.

CDR3 coding DNA: TGTGCCAGTAGTATTCTGGGTTACACTGAAGCTTTCTTT. Residues: CASSILGYTEAFF. V usage is TRBV19 and J usage is TRBJ1-1, with D hard to call. The CDR3 is 13 residues long. Per germline, CDR1 LNHDA and CDR2 SQIVND (reference sequence). With 3 bases removed from V and 3 bases from J, the gap between germline ends came to 8 bases. The whole variable domain, filled in from reference TRBV19 and TRBJ1-1, reads DGGITQSPKYLFRKEGQNVTLSCEQNLNHDAMYWYRQDPGQGLRLIYYSQIVNDFQKGDIAEGYSVSREKKESFPLTVTSAQKNPTAFYLCASSILGYTEAFFGQGTRLTVV.

The chain employs TRBV7-3 and TRBJ1-1; D is uncertain. CDR3 size: 12 residues. Germline lookup yields CDR1 SGHTA and CDR2 FQGTGA. Trimming cost V 4 bases and J 4 bases, with 7 bases left between them. The chain's CDR3 is CASSSVGTEAFF. CDR3 bases: TGTGCCAGCAGCTCTGTGGGCACTGAAGCTTTCTTT.

The V gene is TRBV6-5, the J gene TRBJ1-1, with TRBD1 identical over 7 bases. The germline V gene encodes CDR1 MNHEY and CDR2 SVGAGI. V trimming: 2 bases; J trimming: 5 bases; junction bases outside the gene matches: 11. CDR3 length: 16 amino acids. The CDR3 region has the DNA TGTGCCAGCAGTTACGCAAGACAGGGTTTGAGGACTGAAGCTTTCTTT. It codes for CASSYARQGLRTEAFF.

The J gene is TRBJ1-6, the V gene TRBV18, with 8 bases lining up with TRBD1. V was clipped by 5 bases and J by 8 bases; unmatched bases: 8. CDR1 is KGHSH and CDR2 is LQKENI in the germline V gene. The CDR3 has 15 residues. Here the CDR3 reads CASSTDRGRDSPLHF. CDR3 nucleotide sequence: TGTGCCAGCTCAACTGACAGGGGCCGGGATTCACCCCTCCACTTT.